This passage covers 24 T cell receptor beta chains from one sample sequenced in a study of CD8 T cells in Susac syndrome. An input of about 0.5 to 1 ug of RNA was subjected to reverse transcription using random hexamers. Via MiXCR, TCRdb re-called the immunoSEQ multiplex PCR reads, giving one row per CDR3 protein. The table shows about 210,000 distinct CDR3 sequences, with about 95% occurring only once. Sequencing was done on a sample of CD4+ T cells from PBMCs. These receptors were obtained from a human donor with multiple sclerosis.

The V call is TRBV6-5, the J call TRBJ2-3, with 9 bases matching TRBD2. Germline assignment: CDR1 MNHEY and CDR2 SVGAGI. V shed 0 bases, J shed 5 bases, and the junction held 9 bases outside the gene matches. The CDR3 consists of 17 residues. The CDR3 nucleotides are TGTGCCAGCAGTTACTCACGGTCTAGCGGGGTAAAAGATACGCAGTATTTT. This translates into CASSYSRSSGVKDTQYF.

The rearrangement joins TRBV6-5 to TRBJ1-2; D is uncertain. Trimming took off 4 bases at V and 2 bases at J, with 8 bases between the two ends. CDR3 length: 13 amino acids. Germline V CDR1 and CDR2: MNHEY, SVGAGI. The CDR3 DNA follows: TGTGCCAGCAGTTGGGCAGCGAACTATGGCTACACCTTC. This codes for CASSWAANYGYTF.

This clonotype was seen only once. The rearrangement joins TRBV30 to TRBJ2-2; the D gene is possibly TRBD1 (7 bases). The V end lost 0 bases, the J end lost 4 bases, and 15 bases lay between the germline ends. The CDR3 has 16 amino acids. CDR1 and CDR2 (germline): GTSNPN, SVGIG (reference sequence). The chain's CDR3 is CAWSVRRQGGTGELFF. CDR3 nucleotide sequence: TGTGCCTGGAGTGTACGAAGACAGGGAGGCACCGGGGAGCTGTTTTTT. The full variable domain, its missing parts supplied by reference TRBV30 and TRBJ2-2, is SQTIHQWPATLVQPVGSPLSLECTVEGTSNPNLYWYRQAAGRGLQLLFYSVGIGQISSEVPQNLSASRPQDRQFILSSKKLLLSDSGFYLCAWSVRRQGGTGELFFGEGSRLTVL.

The chain has TRBV5-4 and TRBJ2-5; TRBD1 is a possible D gene (6 bases). The CDR3 spans 14 residues. V lost 4 bases, J lost 1 base, and 11 bases lay in between. Germline V gives CDR1 SGHNT, CDR2 YYREEE (reference sequence). CDR3 DNA: TGTGCCAGCAGCCCAGGGACACTCCAAGAGACCCAGTACTTC. This gives the protein CASSPGTLQETQYF.

The chain recombines TRBV13 with TRBJ2-7; the D is unclear. The CDR3 is 17 amino acids. V was pared by 4 bases and J by 4 bases, with 23 bases between. Per germline, CDR1 PRHDT and CDR2 FYEKMQ (reference sequence). CDR3 in amino acids: CASSSPPTENRRYEQYF. In DNA, the CDR3 is TGTGCCAGCAGCTCCCCTCCCACCGAAAACCGCAGGTACGAGCAGTACTTC. Full variable domain (remainder filled in from reference TRBV13 and TRBJ2-7): AAGVIQSPRHLIKEKRETATLKCYPIPRHDTVYWYQQGPGQDPQFLISFYEKMQSDKGSIPDRFSAQQFSDYHSELNMSSLELGDSALYFCASSSPPTENRRYEQYFGPGTRLTVT.

The chain uses TRBV9 and TRBJ2-3; D might be TRBD2 (5 bases). Germline loops: CDR1 SGDLS, CDR2 YYNGEE. The CDR3 has 16 amino acids. The V gene lost 3 bases and the J gene lost 5 bases, with 19 bases spanning the gap. CDR3 coding DNA: TGTGCCAGCAGCGCTCTTGGGCCCCCCGCGGGAGATACGCAGTATTTT. Translation: CASSALGPPAGDTQYF.

V gene TRBV24-1 combines with J gene TRBJ2-1; TRBD2 agrees at 10 bases. The CDR3 consists of 14 residues. The J segment lost 12 bases and the V segment lost 4 bases, leaving 8 bases of the junction unmatched. The germline V gene encodes CDR1 KGHDR and CDR2 SFDVKD. CDR3 loop: CATSEASGSPVQFF. CDR3 sequence (DNA): TGTGCCACCAGTGAGGCTAGCGGGAGCCCAGTGCAGTTCTTC.

This chain uses TRBV29-1 with TRBJ2-1; 7 bases align to TRBD2. Germline CDR1 SQVTM, CDR2 ANQGSEA. Germline trimming cut 0 bases from V and 6 bases from J; bases unmatched to any gene: 11. The CDR3 loop spans 16 amino acids. This CDR3 is CSVEDKALGTTNEQFF. The CDR3, as DNA: TGCAGCGTTGAAGATAAGGCTCTCGGGACTACCAATGAGCAGTTCTTC.

The V gene is TRBV29-1, the J gene TRBJ1-1, with TRBD1 matching 7 bases. The CDR3 runs to 12 residues. CDR1 SQVTM and CDR2 ANQGSEA come from the germline V gene. The J segment lost 3 bases and the V segment lost 7 bases, leaving 5 bases of the junction unmatched. CDR3 in DNA: TGCAGCGGGGGACAGACGTACACTGAAGCTTTCTTT. Its protein is CSGGQTYTEAFF.

The V and J genes are TRBV7-2 and TRBJ2-7, with D possibly matching TRBD1 (6 bases). CDR1 SGHTA and CDR2 FQGNSA come from the germline V gene. The CDR3 extends over 14 amino acids. Trimming shortened V by 6 bases and J by 1 base, and 13 bases separated the two germline ends. The CDR3: CASRTTGSSYEQYF. The CDR3 DNA reads TGTGCCAGCAGAACAACAGGGTCTTCCTACGAGCAGTACTTC.

This chain connects TRBV6-5 to TRBJ2-2; D might be TRBD1 or TRBD2, each matching 5 bases. The CDR3 is 14 residues long. The germline gives CDR1 MNHEY, CDR2 SVGAGI. V dropped 6 bases and J dropped 6 bases, with 14 bases sitting between them. CDR3 protein: CASRGTLRPGELFF. In DNA, the CDR3 is TGTGCCAGCAGGGGGACGTTAAGGCCCGGGGAGCTGTTTTTT.

This chain joins TRBV27 and TRBJ2-3; 7 positions agree with TRBD2. This CDR3 comprises 16 residues. The trim removed 3 bases at V and 0 bases at J, leaving 6 bases unmatched. Germline CDR1 is MNHEY and CDR2 is SMNVEV (reference sequence). CDR3: CASSFSGRSSTDTQYF. CDR3 in DNA: TGTGCCAGCAGTTTTTCCGGGAGGAGTAGCACAGATACGCAGTATTTT.

The rearrangement links TRBV7-9 to TRBJ1-1; the D gene is possibly TRBD1 (5 bases). Germline loops: CDR1 SEHNR, CDR2 FQNEAQ (reference sequence). The CDR3 extends over 14 amino acids. V was shortened by 5 bases and J by 0 bases, with 10 bases between the two germline ends. CDR3 DNA: TGTGCCAGCAGCGAGGGACCGATGAACACTGAAGCTTTCTTT. Its protein is CASSEGPMNTEAFF.

The chain joins TRBV28 to TRBJ2-3, with D possibly TRBD2 on 7 matching bases. V dropped 6 bases and J dropped 4 bases, with 14 bases sitting between them. The germline V gene has CDR1 MDHEN and CDR2 SYDVKM. The CDR3 has 14 residues. This chain's CDR3 is CASRQGGASDTQYF. The CDR3 coding sequence is TGTGCCAGCAGACAAGGGGGGGCTTCAGATACGCAGTATTTT.

V is TRBV20-1 and J is TRBJ2-5, with D possibly TRBD2 on 7 matching bases. Deletions cut 6 bases from V and 0 bases from J, with 23 bases between. This CDR3 is 17 amino acids long. Germline V lookup: CDR1 DFQATT, CDR2 SNEGSKA (reference sequence). DNA of the CDR3: TGCAGTGCCACTAGCGTTCAAAGGGGGAAGTACCAAGAGACCCAGTACTTC. The encoded protein is CSATSVQRGKYQETQYF.

The chain combines TRBV18 with TRBJ2-5; TRBD2 matches at 10 bases. V was clipped by 8 bases and J by 5 bases; unmatched bases: 17. The CDR3 is 17 residues long. Germline V gene data show CDR1 as KGHSH and CDR2 as LQKENI. Here the CDR3 DNA reads TGTGCCAGCCACGACTCCAGAAGCGGGGGGGCCCGGGAGACCCAGTACTTC. This codes for CASHDSRSGGARETQYF.

This sequence joins TRBV15 and TRBJ2-3; D could derive from TRBD1 or TRBD2 (5 bases each). Per germline, CDR1 LNHNV and CDR2 YYDKDF (reference sequence). V was clipped by 5 bases and J by 2 bases, with 11 bases between them. This CDR3 has 14 amino acids. The CDR3 DNA follows: TGTGCCACCAGCTGGGGGAAAGACACAGATACGCAGTATTTT. Protein sequence: CATSWGKDTDTQYF.

This clonotype was detected only once. The rearrangement links TRBV20-1 to TRBJ2-5; D is unclear. V was cut by 3 bases and J by 1 base, with 9 bases left in between. The CDR3 extends over 13 amino acids. Germline lookup yields CDR1 DFQATT and CDR2 SNEGSKA (reference sequence). This CDR3 reads CSASGRSQETQYF. The CDR3 DNA reads TGCAGTGCTAGTGGGCGGAGCCAAGAGACCCAGTACTTC.

This sequence joins TRBV11-1 and TRBJ2-3; 12 nucleotides line up with TRBD2. There are 16 residues in the CDR3. From germline, CDR1 is SGHAT and CDR2 FQDESV (reference sequence). J gave up 1 base and V 5 bases, and 4 bases lay outside the gene matches. The CDR3 DNA sequence: TGTGCCAGCAGCATCCGGACTAGCGGGGGCACAGATACGCAGTATTTT. It is translated as CASSIRTSGGTDTQYF.

The chain employs TRBV20-1 and TRBJ2-3, with 9 nucleotides matching TRBD2. The CDR3 spans 15 residues. After removal of 1 base from V and 1 base from J, the junction contained 3 bases not matched to a gene. Per germline, CDR1 DFQATT and CDR2 SNEGSKA (reference sequence). The CDR3 loop reads CSARGASGGTDTQYF. DNA of the CDR3: TGCAGTGCTAGAGGGGCTAGCGGGGGCACAGATACGCAGTATTTT.

The chain combines TRBV20-1 with TRBJ2-1; 8 nucleotides match TRBD2. The V and J ends lost 5 bases and 7 bases, in that order; junction bases with no gene match: 16. From germline, CDR1 is DFQATT and CDR2 SNEGSKA (reference sequence). This CDR3 is built from 16 residues. The CDR3 nucleotides are TGCAGTGCTCTAGATCCGGGAGGGGCGCGCGCGAATGAGCAGTTCTTC. Translation: CSALDPGGARANEQFF.

This chain uses TRBV30 with TRBJ2-3; 7 positions agree with TRBD2. The CDR3 is 16 residues long. V dropped 0 bases and J dropped 4; count of bases not matched to a gene: 10. Per germline, CDR1 GTSNPN and CDR2 SVGIG (reference sequence). In nucleotides, the CDR3 is TGTGCCTGGAGTGTCCTAGCGGCCCCAAAGCCAGATACGCAGTATTTT. This codes for CAWSVLAAPKPDTQYF. Drawing the rest from reference TRBV30 and TRBJ2-3, the complete variable domain is SQTIHQWPATLVQPVGSPLSLECTVEGTSNPNLYWYRQAAGRGLQLLFYSVGIGQISSEVPQNLSASRPQDRQFILSSKKLLLSDSGFYLCAWSVLAAPKPDTQYFGPGTRLTVL.

The chain's CDR3 is CSVEEPGRNIQYF. In nucleotides, the CDR3 is TGCAGCGTTGAAGAACCGGGGAGAAACATTCAGTACTTC. The J gene is TRBJ2-4, the V gene TRBV29-1, with D possibly being TRBD2 (5 bases). Trimming removed 0 bases from V and 6 bases from J, with 9 bases in between. Germline V CDR1 and CDR2: SQVTM, ANQGSEA. The CDR3 consists of 13 residues.

The chain links TRBV18 to TRBJ2-5; maybe TRBD2 (6 bases). The germline V and J ends were trimmed by 8 bases and 5 bases, with 18 bases remaining between them. CDR3 length: 14 amino acids. Per the germline V gene, CDR1 is KGHSH and CDR2 is LQKENI. For the CDR3, the DNA is TGTGCCAGCACCCGGGAGACACACGGCGAGACCCAGTACTTC. It translates to CASTRETHGETQYF.